This record concerns one T cell receptor beta chain sequence. What it binds is unknown. This sample is part of a study of cytomegalovirus exposure and HLA in healthy donors. Whole-study findings and limits: Later analysis suggested links between common viral pathogens and several top significant clusters. Reportedly, diagnosis of cytomegalovirus status by the classifier showed high specificity and sensitivity. Among CMV-associated TCR beta chains, most appeared HLA-restricted in a later analysis.

60 Vbeta and 13 Jbeta primers were used in PCR. Only in-frame clones appear in the TCRdb table, and some are missing; sequencing was by immunoSEQ multiplex PCR. The data hold some 180,000 clones, with approximately 80% observed a single time. Participants comprised healthy donors of bone marrow. Germline CDR1 and CDR2: MDHEN and SYDVKM. The V and J ends lost 2 bases and 8 bases respectively, with 4 bases between them. This CDR3 has 11 residues. The chain has TRBV28 and TRBJ2-1; no reliable D call. The receptor was derived from a woman in her 30s in good health and CMV-seropositive. Material for sequencing was PBMCs. The CDR3: CASSLRDEQFF. The CDR3 region has the DNA TGTGCCAGCAGTTTACGAGATGAGCAGTTCTTC. The variable domain in full, with the rest retrieved from reference TRBV28 and TRBJ2-1, is DVKVTQSSRYLVKRTGEKVFLECVQDMDHENMFWYRQDPGLGLRLIYFSYDVKMKEKGDIPEGYSVSREKKERFSLILESASTNQTSMYLCASSLRDEQFFGPGTRLTVL.